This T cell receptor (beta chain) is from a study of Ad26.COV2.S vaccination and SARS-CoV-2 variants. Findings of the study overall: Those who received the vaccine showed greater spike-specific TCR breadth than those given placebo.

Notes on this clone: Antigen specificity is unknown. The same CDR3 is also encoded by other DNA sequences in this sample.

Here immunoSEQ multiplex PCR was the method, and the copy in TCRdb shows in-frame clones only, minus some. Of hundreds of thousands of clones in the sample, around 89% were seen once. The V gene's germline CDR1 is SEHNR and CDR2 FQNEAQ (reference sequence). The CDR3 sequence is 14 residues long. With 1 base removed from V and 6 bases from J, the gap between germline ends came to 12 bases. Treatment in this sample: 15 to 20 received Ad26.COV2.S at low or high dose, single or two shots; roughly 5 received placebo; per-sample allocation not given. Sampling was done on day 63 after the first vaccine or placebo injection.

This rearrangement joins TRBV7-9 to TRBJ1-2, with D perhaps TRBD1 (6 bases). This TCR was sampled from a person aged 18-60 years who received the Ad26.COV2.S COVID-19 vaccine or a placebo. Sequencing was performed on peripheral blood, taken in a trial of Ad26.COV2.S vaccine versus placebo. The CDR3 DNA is TGTGCCAGCAGCTTAGAAGGGGGTAGGGATGGCTACACCTTC. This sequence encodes CASSLEGGRDGYTF.